A single sample is the source of the 26 T cell receptor beta chains below, sequenced in a study of early T cells in non-severe SARS-CoV-2 infection. Each CDR3 protein gets one entry after TCRdb re-called the 5' RACE reads with MiXCR. The profile shows about 77,000 distinct CDR3 sequences, roughly 5.3% of them singletons. The sequencing here drew on whole blood, taken at baseline. These receptors were taken from an adult who was a healthcare worker with PCR-confirmed SARS-CoV-2 infection or an uninfected control (not recorded which).

This clonotype has more than one count but fewer than ten. The CDR3 DNA is TGTGCCAGCAGCTTCAGCGGAGGCACAGATACGCAGTATTTT. Protein sequence: CASSFSGGTDTQYF. The chain has TRBV7-9 and TRBJ2-3; a weak D match, TRBD2 (5 bases). Germline CDR1 reads SEHNR; CDR2 reads FQNEAQ (reference sequence). Trimming left V 3 bases short and J 1 base short, with 8 bases between. CDR3 length equals 14 residues.

This clonotype appeared many times. CDR3 sequence reads: CASSLAIAGVTDTQYF. The CDR3 coding sequence is TGTGCCAGCAGCTTAGCAATAGCGGGAGTAACAGATACGCAGTATTTT. This chain connects TRBV7-2 to TRBJ2-3, with 9 bases aligning to TRBD2. Germline trimming cut 0 bases from V and 3 bases from J; bases unmatched to any gene: 4. Germline CDR1 and CDR2: SGHTA and FQGNSA. The CDR3 runs to 16 residues.

This clonotype was detected many times. The genes are TRBV5-5 and TRBJ1-2; D may be TRBD1 (5 bases). The CDR3 runs to 15 residues. Trimming pared 2 bases from V and 6 bases from J, leaving 17 bases between. The V gene's germline CDR1 is SGHKS and CDR2 YYEKEE (reference sequence). Here the CDR3 DNA reads TGTGCCAGCAGCTTCCCGACCGGGACCTGGGATGGCTACACCTTC. It is translated as CASSFPTGTWDGYTF. The complete variable domain, with remaining parts taken from reference TRBV5-5 and TRBJ1-2, reads DAGVTQSPTHLIKTRGQQVTLRCSPISGHKSVSWYQQVLGQGPQFIFQYYEKEERGRGNFPDRFSARQFPNYSSELNVNALLLGDSALYLCASSFPTGTWDGYTFGSGTRLTVV.

There are a few counts of this clonotype. The chain recombines TRBV6-5 with TRBJ1-1; 9 bases are shared with TRBD1. The V gene's germline CDR1 is MNHEY and CDR2 SVGAGI. With 2 bases clipped from V and 0 bases from J, the junction kept 1 base outside the gene matches. The CDR3 totals 15 residues. CDR3 sequence: CASSYGQGLNTEAFF. The CDR3 coding sequence is TGTGCCAGCAGTTACGGACAGGGGCTGAACACTGAAGCTTTCTTT.

The chain is built from TRBV2 and TRBJ2-2; D is uncertain. This CDR3 is built from 15 residues. The germline V gene encodes CDR1 SNHLY and CDR2 FYNNEI. V was cut by 3 bases and J by 0 bases, with 8 bases left in between. Here the CDR3 reads CASSEVAPNTGELFF. The DNA of the CDR3 is TGTGCCAGCAGTGAGGTGGCCCCGAACACCGGGGAGCTGTTTTTT.

Note on this clonotype: Mismatch with germline at one junction end may stem from a read error. The chain recombines TRBV5-6 with TRBJ2-2; 8 bases are shared with TRBD2. Germline loops: CDR1 SGHDT, CDR2 YYEEEE. The CDR3 extends over 16 amino acids. CDR3 DNA: TGTGCCAGCAACTTGCAGGCGGGAGGAAACACCGGGGAGCTGTTTTTT. It translates to CASNLQAGGNTGELFF.

This clonotype was seen at least ten times. The V and J genes are TRBV3-1 and TRBJ2-7; 8 nucleotides align to TRBD2. The germline V gene has CDR1 LGHDT and CDR2 YNNKEL (reference sequence). The CDR3 is 15 residues long. J gave up 9 bases and V 0 bases, and 10 bases lay outside the gene matches. CDR3 residues: CASSQDGAGAGAQYF. DNA of the CDR3: TGTGCCAGCAGCCAAGATGGCGCGGGAGCGGGGGCGCAGTACTTC.

In this sample, this clonotype turned up a few times. This chain connects TRBV27 to TRBJ2-5; D gene ambiguous. V lost 8 bases and J lost 1, with 8 bases in between. CDR3 length equals 12 residues. Per the germline V gene, CDR1 is MNHEY and CDR2 is SMNVEV (reference sequence). The CDR3 DNA follows: TGTGCCAGCGGGCCCCTCCAAGAGACCCAGTACTTC. This translates into CASGPLQETQYF.

This clonotype turned up a few times. DNA of the CDR3: TGTGCCAGCAGTCCGGGACCGATTAATGAAAAACTGTTTTTT. Protein product: CASSPGPINEKLFF. This chain connects TRBV12-3 or TRBV12-4 to TRBJ1-4, with D possibly TRBD1 on 5 matching bases. This CDR3 is 14 amino acids long. Trimming stripped 5 bases from V and 4 bases from J, with 11 bases between.

This clonotype came up a few times. This chain connects TRBV2 to TRBJ1-1; D remains unclear. Germline V lookup: CDR1 SNHLY, CDR2 FYNNEI. The CDR3 is made up of 13 amino acids. Deletions cut 2 bases from V and 4 bases from J, with 8 bases between. CDR3 sequence: CASSEYGSTEAFF. In DNA, the CDR3 is TGTGCCAGCAGTGAATATGGGAGCACTGAAGCTTTCTTT.

This clonotype came up a few times. The rearrangement joins TRBV20-1 to TRBJ2-2, with 11 bases lining up with TRBD2. From germline, CDR1 is DFQATT and CDR2 SNEGSKA (reference sequence). After removal of 1 base from V and 5 bases from J, the junction contained 6 bases not matched to a gene. There are 16 residues in the CDR3. The CDR3 coding sequence is TGCAGTGCTAGAGCACTAGCGGGAGCAGCGACCGGGGAGCTGTTTTTT. Translating it yields CSARALAGAATGELFF.

This clonotype was seen repeatedly, ten times or more. The chain has TRBV7-6 and TRBJ1-4; the D gene is possibly TRBD1 (5 bases). V was shortened by 4 bases and J by 7 bases, with 13 bases between the two germline ends. Germline assignment: CDR1 SGHVS and CDR2 FNYEAQ. The CDR3 is 14 amino acids. Here the CDR3 reads CASSYQGGGEKLFF. The CDR3 region has the DNA TGTGCCAGCAGCTACCAGGGAGGCGGTGAAAAACTGTTTTTT. The full variable domain, completed using reference TRBV7-6 and TRBJ1-4, is GAGVSQSPRYKVTKRGQDVALRCDPISGHVSLYWYRQALGQGPEFLTYFNYEAQQDKSGLPNDRFSAERPEGSISTLTIQRTEQRDSAMYRCASSYQGGGEKLFFGSGTQLSVL.

This clonotype has a count of ten or more. The chain is built from TRBV20-1 and TRBJ2-3; D remains unclear. The germline gives CDR1 DFQATT, CDR2 SNEGSKA (reference sequence). There are 11 residues in the CDR3. V gave up 3 bases and J gave up 7 bases, with 8 bases separating them. The CDR3 is CSASVTHTQYF. CDR3 coding DNA: TGCAGTGCTAGTGTTACTCATACGCAGTATTTT.

This clonotype appeared many times. One junction end does not reproduce the germline sequence, and a read error may be involved. This rearrangement joins TRBV11-2 to TRBJ2-1; 8 positions agree with TRBD2. Per germline, CDR1 SGHAT and CDR2 FQNNGV. The CDR3 runs to 14 residues. The CDR3 is CASSLAGPNNEQFF. CDR3 DNA sequence: TGTGCCAGCAGTTTAGCGGGGCCCAACAATGAGCAGTTCTTC.

This clonotype was recorded a few times. V is TRBV19 and J is TRBJ2-1; TRBD2 matches at 13 bases. V trimming: 4 bases; J trimming: 7 bases; junction bases outside the gene matches: 7. The CDR3 has 16 amino acids. Looked up from germline, CDR1 is LNHDA and CDR2 is SQIVND (reference sequence). In DNA, the CDR3 is TGTGCCAGTAGTAGAATGGGGACTAGCGGGATAAATGAGCAGTTCTTC. Residues: CASSRMGTSGINEQFF.

As regards this clonotype: This may be a read error: a much more frequent sequence differs by one nucleotide. The chain combines TRBV6-1 with TRBJ1-4; 7 nucleotides align to TRBD1. Per germline, CDR1 MNHNS and CDR2 SASEGT. The CDR3 has 14 amino acids. The CDR3 DNA sequence: TGTGCCAGCAGTGCGGGACAGTTGGGAGAAAAACTGTCTTTT. Translated, it gives CASSAGQLGEKLSF.

There are many counts of this clonotype. The rearrangement uses TRBV27 and TRBJ1-5; TRBD1 matches at 8 bases. Germline CDR1 is MNHEY and CDR2 is SMNVEV (reference sequence). V shed 7 bases, J shed 5 bases, and the junction held 7 bases outside the gene matches. The CDR3 runs 14 residues. In DNA form, the CDR3 reads TGTGCCAGCACCCCCCGGACAGGGTATCAGCCCCAGCATTTT. This codes for CASTPRTGYQPQHF.

The chain uses TRBV2 and TRBJ2-7; TRBD1 matches 9 bases. This CDR3 is built from 14 residues. J gave up 7 bases and V 6 bases, and 10 bases lay outside the gene matches. The germline V gene has CDR1 SNHLY and CDR2 FYNNEI. CDR3 in DNA: TGTGCCAGCAGGGCCCGGGACAGGGACGGTGAGCAGTACTTC. Residues: CASRARDRDGEQYF.

The sample holds many counts of this clonotype. The V and J genes are TRBV5-1 and TRBJ2-1, with D perhaps TRBD2 (6 bases). Trimming left V 0 bases short and J 1 base short, with 11 bases between. CDR3 length equals 16 residues. Germline V gene lookup returns CDR1 SGHRS and CDR2 YFSETQ. The CDR3 DNA is TGCGCCAGCAGCTTGGATGTAGCGGCATCCTACAATGAGCAGTTCTTC. Its translation is CASSLDVAASYNEQFF. The whole variable domain, remainder taken from reference TRBV5-1 and TRBJ2-1, is KAGVTQTPRYLIKTRGQQVTLSCSPISGHRSVSWYQQTPGQGLQFLFEYFSETQRNKGNFPGRFSGRQFSNSRSEMNVSTLELGDSALYLCASSLDVAASYNEQFFGPGTRLTVL.

The rearrangement uses TRBV29-1 and TRBJ2-7; D may be TRBD1 or TRBD2 (5 bases each). V lost 3 bases to trimming and J lost 5 bases, with 8 bases between them. Germline lookup yields CDR1 SQVTM and CDR2 ANQGSEA. The CDR3 extends over 11 amino acids. The CDR3 sequence: CSVEGVNEQYF. Here the CDR3 DNA reads TGCAGCGTTGAGGGGGTGAACGAGCAGTACTTC.

This clonotype was observed a few times. This sequence joins TRBV5-5 and TRBJ1-2, with 8 bases that match TRBD1. V lost 4 bases, J lost 5 bases, and 13 bases stayed unmatched. The CDR3 totals 16 residues. Germline loops: CDR1 SGHKS, CDR2 YYEKEE (reference sequence). CDR3 sequence (DNA): TGTGCCAGCAGCGTGACAGGGGCTGAGGACTTATATGGCTACACCTTC. It encodes CASSVTGAEDLYGYTF.

Turning to this clonotype: Given the absence of the conserved phenylalanine or tryptophan at the CDR3 end, a read error is likely. The chain uses TRBV7-9 and TRBJ2-2; D is uncertain. V dropped 2 bases and J dropped 1 base, with 2 bases sitting between them. Germline V lookup: CDR1 SEHNR, CDR2 FQNEAQ (reference sequence). The CDR3 is 13 residues long. The CDR3 DNA is TGTGCCAGCAGCTTATGGAACACCGGGGAGCTGTTTTCT. Residues: CASSLWNTGELFS.

Note on this clonotype: A much larger clonotype is one base distant, so this may be a read error. The CDR3 DNA reads TGTGCCAGCAGCTTAGTGGGGACCACTGAAGCTTTCTTT. Its translation: CASSLVGTTEAFF. The chain links TRBV7-9 to TRBJ1-1, with D possibly being TRBD1 (5 bases). Germline assignment: CDR1 SEHNR and CDR2 FQNEAQ (reference sequence). V lost 1 base to trimming and J lost 4 bases, with 7 bases between them. There are 13 residues in the CDR3.

This clonotype showed up many times. This chain uses TRBV6-5 with TRBJ1-1; no reliable D call. CDR1 MNHEY and CDR2 SVGAGI come from the germline V gene. Trimming took 0 bases from V and 1 from J, leaving 6 bases between them. This CDR3 region has 14 residues. CDR3 protein: CASSYSVPNTEAFF. As DNA, the CDR3 is TGTGCCAGCAGTTACTCAGTGCCGAACACTGAAGCTTTCTTT.

This clonotype was picked up a small number of times. V gene TRBV21-1 combines with J gene TRBJ2-3; whether TRBD1, the table's D call, matches the DNA was not checked. TRBV21-1 is labeled a pseudogene. The CDR3 has 15 residues. For the CDR3, the DNA is TGTGCCAGCAGCTCCTCCGCCAGGGGCACAGATACGCAGTATTTT. Its protein product is CASSSSARGTDTQYF.

This clonotype occurred many times. The chain combines TRBV9 with TRBJ2-1, with D possibly TRBD1 on 6 matching bases. This CDR3 has 15 amino acids. The germline V gene has CDR1 SGDLS and CDR2 YYNGEE. The ends were cut back, 4 bases at V and 8 bases at J, with 19 bases in the middle. CDR3 in amino acids: CASSPGQLGWYEQFF. Here the CDR3 DNA reads TGTGCCAGCAGCCCTGGACAGCTTGGGTGGTATGAGCAGTTCTTC. Together with reference TRBV9 and TRBJ2-1, the CDR3 gives the full variable domain: DSGVTQTPKHLITATGQRVTLRCSPRSGDLSVYWYQQSLDQGLQFLIQYYNGEERAKGNILERFSAQQFPDLHSELNLSSLELGDSALYFCASSPGQLGWYEQFFGPGTRLTVL.